Below, 20 T cell receptor beta chains from the same sample are listed, as sequenced in a study of PD-L1 blockade in urothelial cancer. Produced via immunoSEQ multiplex PCR; TCRdb's table is partial and in-frame only. In the table there are some 41,000 clones, approximately 90% of which are singletons. The specimen comprised PBMCs, sampled around atezolizumab (anti-PD-L1) treatment. Receptors were obtained from an elderly man with urothelial cancer.

This clone was detected once. This rearrangement joins TRBV29-1 to TRBJ1-4, with D possibly TRBD1 on 5 matching bases. The germline V gene has CDR1 SQVTM and CDR2 ANQGSEA. CDR3 size: 12 residues. Trimming removed 6 bases from V and 8 bases from J, with 13 bases in between. The CDR3 coding sequence is TGCAGCGTGTTTAATGGGGCGGAAAAACTGTTTTTT. Encoded protein: CSVFNGAEKLFF.

The V gene is TRBV7-9, the J gene TRBJ1-1; D perhaps matches TRBD1 (6 bases). Germline V gene lookup returns CDR1 SEHNR and CDR2 FQNEAQ (reference sequence). Trimming removed 5 bases at V and 1 base at J, with 14 bases between. CDR3 length: 15 residues. The CDR3 coding sequence is TGTGCCAGCAGCCCAAGGACAGCCCCGAACACTGAAGCTTTCTTT. Translating gives CASSPRTAPNTEAFF.

CDR3: CASRTKRSTVATNEKLFF. The CDR3 bases are TGTGCCAGCAGAACGAAGCGCTCGACAGTTGCAACTAATGAAAAACTGTTTTTT. This chain connects TRBV7-6 to TRBJ1-4, with D perhaps TRBD1 (5 bases). The CDR3 spans 18 residues. V dropped 6 bases and J dropped 0 bases, with 20 bases sitting between them. In germline, CDR1 is SGHVS, CDR2 FNYEAQ. The whole variable domain, remainder taken from reference TRBV7-6 and TRBJ1-4, is GAGVSQSPRYKVTKRGQDVALRCDPISGHVSLYWYRQALGQGPEFLTYFNYEAQQDKSGLPNDRFSAERPEGSISTLTIQRTEQRDSAMYRCASRTKRSTVATNEKLFFGSGTQLSVL.

The genes are TRBV2 and TRBJ1-2, with unresolved D. Germline CDR1 is SNHLY and CDR2 is FYNNEI. The CDR3 is 15 amino acids. Trimming pared 4 bases from V and 7 bases from J, leaving 19 bases between. The CDR3 loop reads CASSGRLKAEGGYTF. The CDR3 DNA follows: TGTGCCAGCAGTGGAAGGCTCAAGGCAGAGGGTGGCTACACCTTC.

The chain employs TRBV27 and TRBJ2-3, with D perhaps TRBD2 (5 bases). Germline V lookup: CDR1 MNHEY, CDR2 SMNVEV (reference sequence). The V end was cut by 3 bases, the J end by 0 bases, with 7 bases between. The CDR3 consists of 14 residues. Written as DNA, the CDR3 is TGTGCCAGCAGTTTCTGGACTAGCACAGATACGCAGTATTTT. Translation: CASSFWTSTDTQYF.

The rearrangement links TRBV10-2 to TRBJ2-7; 11 bases map to TRBD2. Germline assignment: CDR1 WSHSY and CDR2 SAAADI. The CDR3 consists of 17 residues. With 6 bases clipped from V and 0 bases from J, the junction kept 10 bases outside the gene matches. The CDR3 spells CASRQPGTSGLSYEQYF. The CDR3 nucleotides are TGCGCCAGCAGGCAACCCGGGACTAGCGGCCTCTCCTACGAGCAGTACTTC.

The V call is TRBV5-1, the J call TRBJ1-1, with D possibly matching TRBD1 (5 bases). This CDR3 comprises 12 residues. V was trimmed by 6 bases and J by 6 bases, leaving 12 bases between them. Per germline, CDR1 SGHRS and CDR2 YFSETQ. CDR3 DNA sequence: TGCGCCAGCACCCAAGACAGCGCTGAAGCTTTCTTT. This sequence encodes CASTQDSAEAFF.

This clone was seen a single time. The gene calls are TRBV9 and TRBJ2-5, with TRBD1 matching over 8 bases. V lost 4 bases to trimming and J lost 5 bases; unmatched junction nucleotides: 13. CDR1 and CDR2 (germline): SGDLS, YYNGEE. CDR3 size: 16 residues. Written as DNA, the CDR3 is TGTGCCAGCAGCCCCCGGACAGGGCTCGATGGGGAGACCCAGTACTTC. Protein: CASSPRTGLDGETQYF.

The rearrangement joins TRBV13 to TRBJ1-1, with D possibly matching TRBD1 (5 bases). V was cut by 3 bases and J by 1 base, with 12 bases left in between. Germline CDR1 PRHDT, CDR2 FYEKMQ (reference sequence). The CDR3 covers 15 residues. The CDR3 reads CASSFHRTGNTEAFF. DNA for the CDR3: TGTGCCAGCAGCTTTCACAGAACAGGGAACACTGAAGCTTTCTTT. Based on the CDR3 plus reference TRBV13 and TRBJ1-1, the full variable domain is AAGVIQSPRHLIKEKRETATLKCYPIPRHDTVYWYQQGPGQDPQFLISFYEKMQSDKGSIPDRFSAQQFSDYHSELNMSSLELGDSALYFCASSFHRTGNTEAFFGQGTRLTVV.

This clone was picked up one time. The CDR3 here is CASSAPAGQEYTEAFF. In DNA, the CDR3 is TGTGCCAGCAGCGCCCCCGCCGGACAGGAGTACACTGAAGCTTTCTTT. The chain combines TRBV9 with TRBJ1-1; TRBD1 aligns across 7 bases. V dropped 3 bases and J dropped 3; count of bases not matched to a gene: 11. Looked up from germline, CDR1 is SGDLS and CDR2 is YYNGEE. The CDR3 runs 16 residues.

The rearrangement uses TRBV4-1 and TRBJ2-1; 12 positions agree with TRBD2. CDR1 and CDR2 (germline): MGHRA, YSYEKL. The CDR3 contains 16 residues. After removal of 4 bases from V and 6 bases from J, the junction contained 7 bases not matched to a gene. DNA for the CDR3: TGCGCCAGCAGCCCCCTCCTAGCGGGAGGGGGCAATGAGCAGTTCTTC. Translated: CASSPLLAGGGNEQFF.

This sequence joins TRBV5-1 and TRBJ2-2; 9 nucleotides agree with TRBD1. The CDR3 has 18 amino acids. Germline values: CDR1 SGHRS, CDR2 YFSETQ. V trimming: 0 bases; J trimming: 5 bases; junction bases outside the gene matches: 11. The CDR3 is CASSLGSGQGVRTGELFF. CDR3 bases: TGCGCCAGCAGCTTGGGGTCGGGACAGGGCGTTAGGACCGGGGAGCTGTTTTTT.

This clone was seen only once. V gene TRBV9 combines with J gene TRBJ2-7, with TRBD2 as a possible D gene (5 bases). Germline-derived CDR1 and CDR2 are SGDLS and YYNGEE. The CDR3 runs 15 residues. V lost 0 bases and J 3 bases, leaving 13 bases between the germline ends. The CDR3 region has the DNA TGTGCCAGCAGCGTAGAAGGTGCGGGCAGCTACGAGCAGTACTTC. Encoded protein: CASSVEGAGSYEQYF.

CDR3 sequence reads: CASRQSRGRTEAFF. The DNA of the CDR3 is TGTGCCAGCAGGCAAAGCAGGGGGCGGACTGAAGCTTTCTTT. The chain joins TRBV6-5 to TRBJ1-1; TRBD1 matches 8 bases. The V segment lost 6 bases and the J segment 5 bases; nucleotides outside the gene matches: 8. CDR3 length: 14 amino acids. Germline assignment: CDR1 MNHEY and CDR2 SVGAGI.

The chain joins TRBV2 to TRBJ1-5; D uncertain. V was trimmed by 3 bases and J by 7 bases, leaving 16 bases between them. This CDR3 contains 15 residues. Per germline, CDR1 SNHLY and CDR2 FYNNEI. CDR3 region: CASSENWRVMQPQHF. The CDR3 DNA follows: TGTGCCAGCAGTGAGAATTGGAGGGTGATGCAGCCCCAGCATTTT.

J is TRBJ1-1 and V is TRBV7-6; TRBD1 agrees at 7 bases. Germline CDR1 and CDR2: SGHVS and FNYEAQ. The V segment lost 0 bases and the J segment 2 bases; nucleotides outside the gene matches: 6. The CDR3 runs 16 residues. The CDR3 nucleotides read TGTGCCAGCAGCTTAGCCACGACAGGGTATAACACTGAAGCTTTCTTT. Its protein product is CASSLATTGYNTEAFF.

V gene TRBV11-1 combines with J gene TRBJ2-7; tentative D call: TRBD2 (6 bases). Germline-derived CDR1 and CDR2 are SGHAT and FQDESV (reference sequence). CDR3 length equals 13 residues. V lost 3 bases and J lost 5, with 11 bases in between. CDR3 sequence reads: CASSFTGVDEQYF. The CDR3 coding sequence is TGTGCCAGCAGCTTTACGGGAGTGGACGAGCAGTACTTC.

The chain joins TRBV5-4 to TRBJ1-2; D is undetermined. The CDR3 runs 12 residues. Germline V gene lookup returns CDR1 SGHNT and CDR2 YYREEE (reference sequence). The V and J ends lost 4 bases and 5 bases respectively, with 9 bases between them. CDR3 region: CASSAQTYGYTF. DNA of the CDR3: TGTGCCAGCAGCGCGCAAACGTATGGCTACACCTTC.

The gene calls are TRBV2 and TRBJ2-1; TRBD1 aligns across 8 bases. Unmatched junction bases numbered 2, after V lost 6 bases and J lost 4 bases. Germline V gene lookup returns CDR1 SNHLY and CDR2 FYNNEI. The CDR3 is made up of 13 amino acids. The CDR3: CASRNRGYNEQFF. The DNA of the CDR3 is TGTGCCAGCAGAAACAGGGGGTACAATGAGCAGTTCTTC.

CDR3 nucleotide sequence: TGTGCCAGCACCCGGGTACTAGCGGGGGGTATGATCACAGATACGCAGTATTTT. As protein: CASTRVLAGGMITDTQYF. This chain joins TRBV5-5 and TRBJ2-3, with 12 bases lining up with TRBD2. The CDR3 is 18 residues long. Germline V gives CDR1 SGHKS, CDR2 YYEKEE (reference sequence). The junction had 13 bases not matched to a gene; V was cut back by 6 bases and J by 2 bases.